The present T cell receptor (beta chain) was sequenced within a study of blood T cells in healthy people across ages. Study-wide points: Across the age range, TCR beta diversity per million T cells fell in a roughly linear way. Investigators treated diversity estimates from one million T cells as underestimates.

As regards this clonotype: Its antigen is not identified.

This CDR3 has 14 amino acids. The V and J ends lost 5 bases and 5 bases respectively, with 15 bases between them. The use of a sample-barcoded 5' primer and a J-beta primer mix characterized a second PCR of roughly 7 to 12 cycles. Each CDR3 protein is one row after TCRdb ran MiXCR on the 5' RACE reads. The data contain 700,000 to 950,000 distinct CDR3 sequences, 58% of them singletons. The TCR originated in a man aged 25-45 years in good health. The chain is built from TRBV12-3 or TRBV12-4 and TRBJ1-2; a possible D gene is TRBD1 (6 bases). Sequences were obtained from blood. This CDR3 is CASSLRTVLYGYTF. In DNA, the CDR3 is TGTGCCAGCAGTCTACGGACAGTGCTATATGGCTACACCTTC.